A single sample gave rise to the 29 T cell receptor beta chains below, sequenced in a study of somatic mutations in cytotoxic T cells in rheumatoid arthritis. Clones were sequenced by immunoSEQ multiplex PCR, and TCRdb holds only the in-frame ones, with some missing. The sample records 15,000 to 20,000 clones, 82% being singletons. Sequencing input: CD8+ T cells sorted from blood. The origin of the receptors is a woman aged 45 to 65 in good health.

In this sample, this clone turned up a few times. This chain joins TRBV30 and TRBJ1-5; D is ambiguous. V was pared by 0 bases and J by 3 bases, with 6 bases between. The germline CDR1 and CDR2 sequences are GTSNPN and SVGIG (reference sequence). CDR3 length: 13 residues. The CDR3 region has the DNA TGTGCCTGGAGTGTACGTGACAATCAGCCCCAGCATTTT. It translates to CAWSVRDNQPQHF.

V gene TRBV6-4 combines with J gene TRBJ2-1; D may correspond to TRBD1 or TRBD2 (6 bases each). This CDR3 region has 14 residues. Germline V lookup: CDR1 MRHNA, CDR2 SNTAGT. Trimming removed 4 bases at V and 8 bases at J, with 15 bases between. The CDR3 spells CASSGQASVDEQFF. In nucleotides, the CDR3 is TGTGCCAGCAGTGGACAGGCTAGCGTGGATGAGCAGTTCTTC.

The chain combines TRBV10-2 with TRBJ2-1; 7 positions agree with TRBD2. The germline gives CDR1 WSHSY, CDR2 SAAADI. The CDR3 runs 16 residues. Trimming removed 4 bases from V and 5 bases from J; junction bases left unmatched: 11. CDR3 nucleotide sequence: TGCGCCAGCAGTGTGGAGACTAGCTCTACTCACAATGAGCAGTTCTTC. It yields the protein CASSVETSSTHNEQFF.

This clone has a single count. The rearrangement links TRBV7-3 to TRBJ2-1, with TRBD2 identical over 9 bases. V gave up 8 bases and J gave up 7 bases; unmatched junction bases: 21. Germline assignment: CDR1 SGHTA and CDR2 FQGTGA. The CDR3 contains 18 residues. CDR3 sequence reads: CASAGPFRGGGARNEQFF. The DNA of the CDR3 is TGTGCCAGCGCGGGTCCGTTCCGGGGCGGGGGGGCGCGGAATGAGCAGTTCTTC.

This rearrangement joins TRBV4-1 to TRBJ2-5, with 12 positions matching TRBD1. V was clipped by 1 base and J by 5 bases; unmatched bases: 5. The length of the CDR3 is 16 residues. Germline CDR1 MGHRA, CDR2 YSYEKL. This CDR3 is CASSQGDRGLEETQYF. In nucleotides, the CDR3 is TGCGCCAGCAGCCAAGGGGACAGGGGGCTAGAGGAGACCCAGTACTTC.

This chain joins TRBV10-3 and TRBJ1-1, with D hard to call. Germline V gene sequence: CDR1 ENHRY, CDR2 SYGVKD. The germline V and J ends were trimmed by 3 bases and 1 base, with 12 bases remaining between them. The length of the CDR3 is 15 residues. CDR3 protein: CAISDGRNGNTEAFF. The CDR3 coding sequence is TGTGCCATCAGTGACGGCAGGAACGGGAACACTGAAGCTTTCTTT.

The chain recombines TRBV30 with TRBJ2-6; possibly TRBD2 for D (5 bases). Trimming took 5 bases from V and 0 from J, leaving 8 bases between them. Looked up from germline, CDR1 is GTSNPN and CDR2 is SVGIG (reference sequence). This CDR3 is built from 14 residues. The CDR3 nucleotides read TGTGCCTGGGGGGAGTACTCTGGGGCCAACGTCCTGACTTTC. Translating gives CAWGEYSGANVLTF.

This rearrangement joins TRBV14 to TRBJ2-3; D uncertain. Germline CDR1 reads SGHDN; CDR2 reads FVKESK. V was clipped by 2 bases and J by 6 bases, with 21 bases between them. The CDR3 covers 17 residues. The CDR3 DNA is TGTGCCAGCAGCCAAAAGAGAACCTTACCTGGGCGGGATACGCAGTATTTT. As protein: CASSQKRTLPGRDTQYF.

This sequence joins TRBV11-2 and TRBJ2-1, with 7 bases that match TRBD2. Germline-derived CDR1 and CDR2 are SGHAT and FQNNGV. The CDR3 is 12 residues long. The V gene end was trimmed by 3 bases and the J gene end by 9 bases; junction bases not matched to a gene: 2. The CDR3 protein is CASSFGLGEQFF. The CDR3 DNA sequence: TGTGCCAGCAGCTTTGGACTAGGTGAGCAGTTCTTC.

For the CDR3, the DNA is TGCGCCAGCAGCCCAACAGGGACGGGGGAGCAGTACTTC. Its protein is CASSPTGTGEQYF. V and J are TRBV4-1 and TRBJ2-7, with D possibly being TRBD1 (6 bases). This CDR3 has 13 amino acids. V shed 4 bases and J shed 7 bases, with 14 bases lying between them. In germline, CDR1 is MGHRA, CDR2 YSYEKL.

Comments on this clone: The junction departs from germline at one end; a sequencing error may be responsible. CDR3 sequence reads: CASSHSTRGRNEQYF. The CDR3 DNA sequence: TGTGCCAGCAGTCACTCAACCAGGGGCAGAAACGAGCAGTACTTC. The rearrangement joins TRBV6-5 to TRBJ2-7; D possibly corresponds to TRBD1 (6 bases). CDR3 length: 15 residues. Germline values: CDR1 MNHEY, CDR2 SVGAGI.

By sample fraction, this clone is medium-sized. V and J are TRBV2 and TRBJ1-1, with 8 nucleotides matching TRBD1. Per germline, CDR1 SNHLY and CDR2 FYNNEI. The ends lost 6 bases at V and 6 bases at J; junction bases unmatched: 9. This CDR3 is built from 14 residues. CDR3 sequence reads: CASRDGQGVSEAFF. DNA for the CDR3: TGTGCCAGCAGGGACGGACAGGGCGTATCTGAAGCTTTCTTT.

The chain has TRBV29-1 and TRBJ2-5; TRBD1 matches at 8 bases. This CDR3 region has 17 residues. In germline, CDR1 is SQVTM, CDR2 ANQGSEA. The trim removed 7 bases at V and 2 bases at J, leaving 18 bases unmatched. The CDR3 nucleotides read TGCAGCGAGGAGCGGCGTTGCCCAGGGGGCGAGCAAGAGACCCAGTACTTC. It codes for CSEERRCPGGEQETQYF.

V gene TRBV7-9 combines with J gene TRBJ1-1; D unresolved. The CDR3 is made up of 14 amino acids. CDR1 and CDR2 (germline): SEHNR, FQNEAQ (reference sequence). The V gene lost 5 bases and the J gene lost 5 bases, with 15 bases spanning the gap. Written as DNA, the CDR3 is TGTGCCAGCAGCCCCCGGGCCACCGGGACTGAAGCTTTCTTT. Translated, it gives CASSPRATGTEAFF.

The chain employs TRBV5-1 and TRBJ2-1, with 7 bases aligning to TRBD1. With 0 bases clipped from V and 3 bases from J, the junction kept 3 bases outside the gene matches. This CDR3 has 15 residues. The V gene's germline CDR1 is SGHRS and CDR2 YFSETQ. DNA for the CDR3: TGCGCCAGCAGCTTGGTAGGGGGCTTCTACAATGAGCAGTTCTTC. This sequence encodes CASSLVGGFYNEQFF.

The chain employs TRBV7-7 and TRBJ2-7, with TRBD1 identical over 9 bases. CDR1 and CDR2 (germline): SSHAT, FNYEAQ (reference sequence). CDR3 length equals 13 residues. Germline trimming cut 4 bases from V and 5 bases from J; bases unmatched to any gene: 3. The CDR3, as DNA: TGTGCCAGCAGCTCGGGACAGGGTGACGAGCAGTACTTC. Translation gives CASSSGQGDEQYF.

The rearrangement joins TRBV7-6 to TRBJ1-3; D gene uncertain. The germline CDR1 and CDR2 sequences are SGHVS and FNYEAQ. V was cut by 1 base and J by 0 bases, with 7 bases left in between. This CDR3 contains 15 residues. The CDR3 coding sequence is TGTGCCAGCAGCTTAGGGGGAGACTCTGGAAACACCATATATTTT. Its protein product is CASSLGGDSGNTIYF.

The CDR3 region is CASTRGSGETQYF. The CDR3 nucleotides read TGTGCCAGCACCAGGGGTAGCGGAGAGACCCAGTACTTC. This chain uses TRBV5-6 with TRBJ2-5; D might be TRBD1 or TRBD2, each matching 6 bases. Germline V gives CDR1 SGHDT, CDR2 YYEEEE. Trimming pared 6 bases from V and 4 bases from J, leaving 13 bases between. The CDR3 consists of 13 residues. Drawing the rest from reference TRBV5-6 and TRBJ2-5, the complete variable domain is DAGVTQSPTHLIKTRGQQVTLRCSPKSGHDTVSWYQQALGQGPQFIFQYYEEEERQRGNFPDRFSGHQFPNYSSELNVNALLLGDSALYLCASTRGSGETQYFGPGTRLLVL.

In its sample, this clone was seen once. The chain uses TRBV5-1 and TRBJ2-7; a possible D gene is TRBD1 (6 bases). Germline lookup yields CDR1 SGHRS and CDR2 YFSETQ. CDR3 size: 15 residues. V dropped 1 base and J dropped 2 bases, with 13 bases sitting between them. CDR3 nucleotide sequence: TGCGCCAGCAGCTTGAAGACACAGGGCCCCTACGAGCAGTACTTC. Translating it yields CASSLKTQGPYEQYF.

V gene TRBV19 combines with J gene TRBJ2-7, with unresolved D. This CDR3 spans 14 amino acids. Trimming took off 3 bases at V and 2 bases at J, with 11 bases between the two ends. CDR1 is LNHDA and CDR2 is SQIVND in the germline V gene (reference sequence). CDR3 amino acids: CASSIVGSPYEQYF. CDR3 nucleotides: TGTGCCAGTAGTATCGTGGGTTCCCCCTACGAGCAGTACTTC.

J is TRBJ1-2 and V is TRBV7-2; D possibly corresponds to TRBD1 (5 bases). V was trimmed by 5 bases and J by 2 bases, leaving 12 bases between them. Germline-derived CDR1 and CDR2 are SGHTA and FQGNSA. CDR3 size: 14 residues. DNA for the CDR3: TGTGCCAGCAGCACGGACAAACGGAACTATGGCTACACCTTC. Translation gives CASSTDKRNYGYTF.

The genes are TRBV13 and TRBJ1-2; no reliable D call. V was cut by 1 base and J by 4 bases, with 10 bases left in between. The germline CDR1 and CDR2 sequences are PRHDT and FYEKMQ (reference sequence). The CDR3 runs 14 residues. In DNA, the CDR3 is TGTGCCAGCAGCTTAGCGTCCGACACCTATGGCTACACCTTC. It translates to CASSLASDTYGYTF.

The chain carries TRBV4-2 and TRBJ2-7, with a tentative D call TRBD2 (6 bases). The V and J ends lost 3 bases and 1 base respectively, with 7 bases between them. The CDR3 covers 13 residues. Looked up from germline, CDR1 is LGHNA and CDR2 is YNFKEQ. For the CDR3, the DNA is TGTGCCAGCAGCCAGGGACTTTCCTACGAGCAGTACTTC. Its protein product is CASSQGLSYEQYF.

This rearrangement joins TRBV28 to TRBJ2-5; 7 bases align to TRBD1. The germline gives CDR1 MDHEN, CDR2 SYDVKM. The CDR3 runs 14 residues. V shed 6 bases and J 4 bases; nucleotides not matched to a gene: 8. The CDR3 DNA reads as TGTGCCAGCAGCGACACCAGGGGGAGAGAGACCCAGTACTTC. Its translation: CASSDTRGRETQYF. The full variable domain, rest sourced from reference TRBV28 and TRBJ2-5, is DVKVTQSSRYLVKRTGEKVFLECVQDMDHENMFWYRQDPGLGLRLIYFSYDVKMKEKGDIPEGYSVSREKKERFSLILESASTNQTSMYLCASSDTRGRETQYFGPGTRLLVL.

This clone was picked up a small number of times. J is TRBJ1-2 and V is TRBV18, with TRBD1 identical over 9 bases. CDR3 size: 17 residues. J was trimmed by 3 bases and V by 0 bases; bases with no gene match: 8. Germline CDR1 and CDR2: KGHSH and LQKENI. Written as DNA, the CDR3 is TGTGCCAGCTCACCACCTAAGGACAGGGGCCAGGACTATGGCTACACCTTC. This encodes CASSPPKDRGQDYGYTF.

This clone was detected a few times. The V call is TRBV11-2, the J call TRBJ1-2; D is unclear. In germline, CDR1 is SGHAT, CDR2 FQNNGV. CDR3 length equals 9 residues. Trimming removed 5 bases at V and 10 bases at J, with 5 bases between. In DNA form, the CDR3 reads TGTGCCAGCAGCCTCCCCTACACCTTC. Translating it yields CASSLPYTF.

The J gene is TRBJ2-1, the V gene TRBV13; 10 positions match TRBD2. With V trimmed by 5 bases and J by 8 bases, 9 bases remained unmatched. CDR3 length: 15 amino acids. CDR1 PRHDT and CDR2 FYEKMQ come from the germline V gene (reference sequence). This chain's CDR3 is CASSPSGSGGHEQFF. CDR3 coding DNA: TGTGCCAGCAGCCCTAGCGGGAGTGGGGGTCATGAGCAGTTCTTC.

The V gene is TRBV7-9, the J gene TRBJ2-5; D gene unclear. The CDR3 loop spans 13 amino acids. V lost 4 bases and J lost 4, with 10 bases in between. Germline CDR1 SEHNR, CDR2 FQNEAQ (reference sequence). CDR3 DNA: TGTGCCAGCAGCTCAAAACTTGGAGAGACCCAGTACTTC. Amino acid sequence: CASSSKLGETQYF.

The rearrangement uses TRBV5-1 and TRBJ2-1, with a possible D match to TRBD2 (5 bases). There are 14 residues in the CDR3. With 0 bases removed from V and 6 bases from J, the gap between germline ends came to 10 bases. Germline values: CDR1 SGHRS, CDR2 YFSETQ. CDR3 DNA: TGCGCCAGCAGCTTGGCCCTGGGAGTCAATGAGCAGTTCTTC. This gives the protein CASSLALGVNEQFF. The variable domain in full, completed from reference TRBV5-1 and TRBJ2-1, reads KAGVTQTPRYLIKTRGQQVTLSCSPISGHRSVSWYQQTPGQGLQFLFEYFSETQRNKGNFPGRFSGRQFSNSRSEMNVSTLELGDSALYLCASSLALGVNEQFFGPGTRLTVL.